One sample yielded the 26 T cell receptor beta chains listed below, sequenced in a study of cytomegalovirus exposure and HLA in healthy donors. PCR employed 60 Vbeta and 13 Jbeta primers. Generated by immunoSEQ multiplex PCR, the TCRdb table keeps only in-frame clones and is missing some. The data show 100,000 or so clones, with roughly four fifths seen just once and roughly 1.2% held by the top ten. The sample was PBMCs. Every receptor here comes from a man aged 40-55 years in good health and CMV-seronegative.

This chain joins TRBV18 and TRBJ2-7, with D tentatively TRBD1 (5 bases). Germline loops: CDR1 KGHSH, CDR2 LQKENI. The CDR3 is 14 residues long. Trimming took off 5 bases at V and 2 bases at J, with 13 bases between the two ends. The CDR3 DNA follows: TGTGCCAGCTCAGGATTAGGGGTGACCTACGAGCAGTACTTC. Amino acid sequence: CASSGLGVTYEQYF.

The chain uses TRBV29-1 and TRBJ2-1; D possibly corresponds to TRBD1 (5 bases). The CDR3 runs 12 residues. V was shortened by 4 bases and J by 9 bases, with 13 bases between the two germline ends. Germline CDR1 reads SQVTM; CDR2 reads ANQGSEA. The CDR3 region is CSVGGPGIEQFF. The CDR3 region has the DNA TGCAGCGTTGGGGGCCCCGGTATTGAGCAGTTCTTC.

The chain joins TRBV5-8 to TRBJ1-1; D not resolved. The CDR3 is 14 amino acids. Germline values: CDR1 SGHTS, CDR2 YDEGEE. Between the trimmed V and J ends, which lost 0 bases and 0 bases, there was a span of 6 bases. The CDR3 sequence: CASSLVELNTEAFF. The CDR3 DNA reads TGTGCCAGCAGCTTGGTGGAGCTGAACACTGAAGCTTTCTTT. Based on the CDR3 plus reference TRBV5-8 and TRBJ1-1, the full variable domain is EAGVTQSPTHLIKTRGQQATLRCSPISGHTSVYWYQQALGLGLQFLLWYDEGEERNRGNFPPRFSGRQFPNYSSELNVNALELEDSALYLCASSLVELNTEAFFGQGTRLTVV.

V is TRBV5-4 and J is TRBJ2-1; TRBD1 matches 8 bases. The CDR3 extends over 16 amino acids. Germline V gene data show CDR1 as SGHNT and CDR2 as YYREEE (reference sequence). Trimming cost V 4 bases and J 3 bases; bases outside gene matches: 9. CDR3 coding DNA: TGTGCCAGCAGCCCAGGACAGGGCCTACTCTACAATGAGCAGTTCTTC. Encoded protein: CASSPGQGLLYNEQFF.

The chain uses TRBV29-1 and TRBJ2-1; a possible D gene is TRBD2 (6 bases). V lost 4 bases, J lost 4 bases, and 11 bases lay in between. This CDR3 is built from 13 residues. Germline CDR1 reads SQVTM; CDR2 reads ANQGSEA. CDR3 residues: CSVGVSGYNEQFF. The CDR3 coding sequence is TGCAGCGTTGGAGTTAGCGGTTACAATGAGCAGTTCTTC.

As DNA, the CDR3 is TGTGCCAGCAGCGTCGGACTAGAAGAGACCCAGTACTTC. This codes for CASSVGLEETQYF. The V gene is TRBV9, the J gene TRBJ2-5; 7 bases fit TRBD2. Per the germline V gene, CDR1 is SGDLS and CDR2 is YYNGEE. This CDR3 is 13 amino acids long. The V gene end was trimmed by 2 bases and the J gene end by 3 bases; junction bases not matched to a gene: 1.

CDR3 sequence (DNA): TGTGCCAGCAGCTGGGACAGGAGCTCCTACGAGCAGTACTTC. It translates to CASSWDRSSYEQYF. The J gene is TRBJ2-7, the V gene TRBV7-2, with 8 bases fitting TRBD1. The CDR3 is 14 residues long. Germline V gene sequence: CDR1 SGHTA, CDR2 FQGNSA. With V trimmed by 4 bases and J by 0 bases, 2 bases remained unmatched.

The chain uses TRBV4-1 and TRBJ1-1, with 8 bases matching TRBD1. With 0 bases clipped from V and 4 bases from J, the junction kept 7 bases outside the gene matches. The CDR3 totals 16 residues. Germline values: CDR1 MGHRA, CDR2 YSYEKL. In nucleotides, the CDR3 is TGCGCCAGCAGCCAAGATATCGGCAGGGGGCTCACTGAAGCTTTCTTT. It encodes CASSQDIGRGLTEAFF.

V gene TRBV6-1 combines with J gene TRBJ2-1; D is perhaps TRBD2 (6 bases). The CDR3 runs 15 residues. Germline CDR1 reads MNHNS; CDR2 reads SASEGT. Trimming removed 3 bases from V and 2 bases from J, with 11 bases in between. In nucleotides, the CDR3 is TGTGCCAGCAGTGAGTCAAGCGGGCCCTACAATGAGCAGTTCTTC. Its protein is CASSESSGPYNEQFF.

V usage is TRBV14 and J usage is TRBJ2-1; 14 bases agree with TRBD2. The CDR3 contains 18 residues. The V segment lost 3 bases and the J segment 2 bases; nucleotides outside the gene matches: 6. CDR1 SGHDN and CDR2 FVKESK come from the germline V gene. In nucleotides, the CDR3 is TGTGCCAGCAGCCACGGGACTAGCGGGGGTGCCACCTACAATGAGCAGTTCTTC. It yields the protein CASSHGTSGGATYNEQFF.

This chain links TRBV19 with TRBJ2-3; D is perhaps TRBD2 (6 bases). Germline-derived CDR1 and CDR2 are LNHDA and SQIVND (reference sequence). The CDR3 is 16 amino acids. Trimming removed 0 bases from V and 2 bases from J, with 12 bases in between. The CDR3 bases are TGTGCCAGTAGTATAGAGGGGAGGCGGTACACAGATACGCAGTATTTT. This encodes CASSIEGRRYTDTQYF.

The J gene is TRBJ1-2, the V gene TRBV5-1; TRBD1 might be the D (5 bases). With 7 bases removed from V and 0 bases from J, the gap between germline ends came to 16 bases. Germline assignment: CDR1 SGHRS and CDR2 YFSETQ. This CDR3 is built from 15 residues. The CDR3 spells CASHSGGTSNYGYTF. The CDR3 nucleotides read TGCGCCAGCCACTCCGGCGGGACTTCTAACTATGGCTACACCTTC.

The table lists this clone with a count of one. V and J are TRBV27 and TRBJ2-7, with TRBD1 matching over 8 bases. Germline V lookup: CDR1 MNHEY, CDR2 SMNVEV (reference sequence). CDR3 size: 12 residues. J was trimmed by 6 bases and V by 3 bases; bases with no gene match: 1. The CDR3 DNA follows: TGTGCCAGCAGTTTTGGGACAGGCGAGCAGTACTTC. It is translated as CASSFGTGEQYF.

There are a few counts of this clone. This rearrangement joins TRBV7-9 to TRBJ1-1; 9 nucleotides align to TRBD1. The CDR3 length is 14 residues. V was pared by 5 bases and J by 3 bases, with 4 bases of the junction left unmatched. Germline V gene sequence: CDR1 SEHNR, CDR2 FQNEAQ (reference sequence). CDR3 sequence: CASSPTGGDTEAFF. CDR3 DNA sequence: TGTGCCAGCAGCCCGACAGGGGGGGACACTGAAGCTTTCTTT. The whole variable domain, filled in from reference TRBV7-9 and TRBJ1-1, reads DTGVSQNPRHKITKRGQNVTFRCDPISEHNRLYWYRQTLGQGPEFLTYFQNEAQLEKSRLLSDRFSAERPKGSFSTLEIQRTEQGDSAMYLCASSPTGGDTEAFFGQGTRLTVV.

V gene TRBV7-8 combines with J gene TRBJ1-2; TRBD1 might be the D (6 bases). CDR1 is SGHVS and CDR2 is FQNEAQ in the germline V gene. Trimming took off 5 bases at V and 7 bases at J, with 17 bases between the two ends. CDR3 length: 14 residues. The CDR3 DNA follows: TGTGCCAGCAGCCGTGCAGGGGAGAGGGGTGGCTACACCTTC. Residues: CASSRAGERGGYTF.

This rearrangement joins TRBV7-9 to TRBJ2-7; D may be TRBD2 (6 bases). With 3 bases removed from V and 0 bases from J, the gap between germline ends came to 21 bases. Germline V lookup: CDR1 SEHNR, CDR2 FQNEAQ (reference sequence). This CDR3 has 18 residues. CDR3 region: CASSFAPVRRGNSYEQYF. CDR3 bases: TGTGCCAGCAGCTTCGCCCCGGTTCGGCGGGGCAACTCCTACGAGCAGTACTTC.

The chain combines TRBV7-6 with TRBJ2-7; 7 nucleotides match TRBD2. V was pared by 4 bases and J by 4 bases, with 10 bases of the junction left unmatched. The CDR3 spans 15 residues. CDR1 is SGHVS, CDR2 FNYEAQ, per germline. The CDR3: CASSSIVGRGYEQYF. The CDR3 DNA follows: TGTGCCAGCAGCTCCATCGTTGGGCGGGGGTACGAGCAGTACTTC. Complete variable domain (other parts from reference TRBV7-6 and TRBJ2-7): GAGVSQSPRYKVTKRGQDVALRCDPISGHVSLYWYRQALGQGPEFLTYFNYEAQQDKSGLPNDRFSAERPEGSISTLTIQRTEQRDSAMYRCASSSIVGRGYEQYFGPGTRLTVT.

The rearrangement joins TRBV2 to TRBJ1-1; D is possibly TRBD1 (6 bases). This CDR3 has 15 amino acids. V lost 4 bases to trimming and J lost 2 bases, with 14 bases between them. CDR1 is SNHLY, CDR2 FYNNEI, per germline. CDR3 loop: CASSADGQINTEAFF. The CDR3 nucleotides read TGTGCCAGCAGTGCCGACGGACAGATAAACACTGAAGCTTTCTTT.

The chain uses TRBV5-1 and TRBJ2-1; D gene ambiguous. The CDR3 totals 14 residues. The germline CDR1 and CDR2 sequences are SGHRS and YFSETQ. V was shortened by 0 bases and J by 2 bases, with 6 bases between the two germline ends. CDR3 in DNA: TGCGCCAGCAGCTTGGGCGATACCTACAATGAGCAGTTCTTC. Translation gives CASSLGDTYNEQFF. Drawing the rest from reference TRBV5-1 and TRBJ2-1, the complete variable domain is KAGVTQTPRYLIKTRGQQVTLSCSPISGHRSVSWYQQTPGQGLQFLFEYFSETQRNKGNFPGRFSGRQFSNSRSEMNVSTLELGDSALYLCASSLGDTYNEQFFGPGTRLTVL.

The rearrangement uses TRBV23-1 and TRBJ2-5; D call uncertain. TRBV23-1 is an ORF, with its function uncertain. The CDR3 is made up of 14 amino acids. The ends were cut back, 2 bases at V and 2 bases at J, with 9 bases in the middle. The CDR3, as DNA: TGCGCCAGCAGTCAACCGGAGCCTCAAGAGACCCAGTACTTC. Encoded protein: CASSQPEPQETQYF.

Only a few counts were recorded for this clone. The chain has TRBV27 and TRBJ2-5; 10 bases match TRBD1. Germline CDR1 is MNHEY and CDR2 is SMNVEV (reference sequence). The CDR3 spans 13 residues. The V and J ends lost 9 bases and 4 bases, in that order; junction bases with no gene match: 5. CDR3 protein: CASRDRGLETQYF. The CDR3 nucleotides are TGTGCCAGTAGGGACAGGGGATTAGAGACCCAGTACTTC.

The chain is built from TRBV29-1 and TRBJ2-7; 9 nucleotides align to TRBD1. The V gene's germline CDR1 is SQVTM and CDR2 ANQGSEA. This CDR3 comprises 12 residues. The ends lost 7 bases at V and 2 bases at J; junction bases unmatched: 3. CDR3 loop: CSGRQGAYEQYF. CDR3 nucleotides: TGCAGCGGGAGACAGGGGGCCTACGAGCAGTACTTC.

This chain connects TRBV6-5 to TRBJ2-3; 8 bases are shared with TRBD1. V trimming: 5 bases; J trimming: 5 bases; junction bases outside the gene matches: 6. The germline CDR1 and CDR2 sequences are MNHEY and SVGAGI. CDR3 length: 14 residues. The CDR3 loop reads CASSPGQGGDTQYF. CDR3 nucleotides: TGTGCCAGCAGTCCTGGACAGGGTGGAGATACGCAGTATTTT.

This chain connects TRBV28 to TRBJ1-1, with 7 bases lining up with TRBD1. The germline gives CDR1 MDHEN, CDR2 SYDVKM. The CDR3 totals 15 residues. After removal of 2 bases from V and 3 bases from J, the junction contained 6 bases not matched to a gene. CDR3 residues: CASSLPQGSHTEAFF. The CDR3 bases are TGTGCCAGCAGTTTACCACAGGGGAGTCACACTGAAGCTTTCTTT. Full variable domain (remainder filled in from reference TRBV28 and TRBJ1-1): DVKVTQSSRYLVKRTGEKVFLECVQDMDHENMFWYRQDPGLGLRLIYFSYDVKMKEKGDIPEGYSVSREKKERFSLILESASTNQTSMYLCASSLPQGSHTEAFFGQGTRLTVV.

There are a few counts of this clone. CDR3 in DNA: TGTGCCACCAGACGGGGGGCAGCTGCAGAGACCCAGTACTTC. This encodes CATRRGAAAETQYF. The rearrangement links TRBV15 to TRBJ2-5, with TRBD2 as a possible D gene (7 bases). Germline CDR1 LNHNV, CDR2 YYDKDF (reference sequence). V shed 6 bases and J shed 4 bases, with 15 bases lying between them. The CDR3 has 14 amino acids.

The chain is built from TRBV11-2 and TRBJ2-1, with a tentative D call TRBD2 (6 bases). CDR3 length equals 15 residues. Trimming shortened V by 5 bases and J by 8 bases, and 19 bases separated the two germline ends. The germline V gene encodes CDR1 SGHAT and CDR2 FQNNGV. The CDR3 region has the DNA TGTGCCAGCAGCCCCATAGCGGACCTTCCCCATGAGCAGTTCTTC. Encoded protein: CASSPIADLPHEQFF.